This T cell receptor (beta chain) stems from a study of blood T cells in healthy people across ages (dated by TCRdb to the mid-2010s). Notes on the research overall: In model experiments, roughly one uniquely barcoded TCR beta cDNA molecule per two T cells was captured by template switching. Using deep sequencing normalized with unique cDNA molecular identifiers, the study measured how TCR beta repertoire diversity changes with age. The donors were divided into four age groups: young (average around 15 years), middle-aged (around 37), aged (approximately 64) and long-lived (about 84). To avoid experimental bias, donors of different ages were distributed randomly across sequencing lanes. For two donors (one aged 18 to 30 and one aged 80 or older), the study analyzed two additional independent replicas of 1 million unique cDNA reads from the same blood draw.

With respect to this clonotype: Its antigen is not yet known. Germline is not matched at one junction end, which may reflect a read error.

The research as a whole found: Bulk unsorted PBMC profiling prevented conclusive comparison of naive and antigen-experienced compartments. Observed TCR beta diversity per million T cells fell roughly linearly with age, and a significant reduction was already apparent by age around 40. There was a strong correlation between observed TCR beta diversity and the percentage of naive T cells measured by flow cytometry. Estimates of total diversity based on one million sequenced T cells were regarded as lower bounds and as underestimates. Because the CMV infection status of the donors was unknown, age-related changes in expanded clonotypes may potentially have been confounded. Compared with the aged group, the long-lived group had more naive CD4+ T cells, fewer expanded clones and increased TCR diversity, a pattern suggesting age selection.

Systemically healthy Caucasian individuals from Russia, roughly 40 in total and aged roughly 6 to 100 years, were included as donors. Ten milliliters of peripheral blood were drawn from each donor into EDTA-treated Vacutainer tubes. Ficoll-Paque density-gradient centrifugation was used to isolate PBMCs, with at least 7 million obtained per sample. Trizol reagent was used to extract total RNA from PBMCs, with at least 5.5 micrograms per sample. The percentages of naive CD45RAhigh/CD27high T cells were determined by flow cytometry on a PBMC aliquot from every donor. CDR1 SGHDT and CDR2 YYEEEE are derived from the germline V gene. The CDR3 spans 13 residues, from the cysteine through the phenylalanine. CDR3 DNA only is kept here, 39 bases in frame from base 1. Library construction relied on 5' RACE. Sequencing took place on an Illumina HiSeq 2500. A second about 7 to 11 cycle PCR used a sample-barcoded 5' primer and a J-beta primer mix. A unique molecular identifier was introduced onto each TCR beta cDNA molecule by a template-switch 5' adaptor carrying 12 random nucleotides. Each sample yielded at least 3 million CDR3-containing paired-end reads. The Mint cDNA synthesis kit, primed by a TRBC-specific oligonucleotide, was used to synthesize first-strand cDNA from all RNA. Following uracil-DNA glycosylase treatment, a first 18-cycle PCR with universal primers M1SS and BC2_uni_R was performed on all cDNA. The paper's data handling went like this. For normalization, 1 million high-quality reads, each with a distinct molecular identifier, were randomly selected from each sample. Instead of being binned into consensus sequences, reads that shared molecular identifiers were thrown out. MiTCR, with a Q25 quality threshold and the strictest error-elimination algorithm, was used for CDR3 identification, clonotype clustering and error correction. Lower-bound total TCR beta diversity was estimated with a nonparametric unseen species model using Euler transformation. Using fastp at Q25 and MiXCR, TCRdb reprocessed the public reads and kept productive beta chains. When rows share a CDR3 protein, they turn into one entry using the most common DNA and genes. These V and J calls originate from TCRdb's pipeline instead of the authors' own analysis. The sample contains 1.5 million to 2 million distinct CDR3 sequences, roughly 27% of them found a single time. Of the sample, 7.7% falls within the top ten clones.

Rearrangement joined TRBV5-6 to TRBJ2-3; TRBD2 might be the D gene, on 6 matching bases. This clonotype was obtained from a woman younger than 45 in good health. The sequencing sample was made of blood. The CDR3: CASRGLSTHTQYF. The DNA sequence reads TGTGCCAGCAGGGGACTTAGCACACATACGCAGTATTTT.